The entry below describes one T cell receptor (beta chain). Its cognate antigen is unknown. The data are from a study of T cell responses to AZD1222 COVID-19 vaccine. Study-level findings and limits: Within unmutated variant regions lay the reported targets of nearly half of spike-specific TCRs. Sampling that yielded the repertoires occurred only after the peak T cell response.

The protocol was immunoSEQ multiplex PCR, while the TCRdb copy is restricted to in-frame clones and leaves out a portion. The table shows under 200,000 clones, with about 92% occurring only once. The CDR3 is made up of 17 amino acids. Trimming took 5 bases from V and 5 from J, leaving 22 bases between them. Germline assignment: CDR1 LGHNA and CDR2 YNFKEQ. This sequence was found in an adult in good health. Material: peripheral blood, obtained on day 0 of MenACWY control vaccination. The rearrangement links TRBV4-2 to TRBJ2-4, with D perhaps matching TRBD2 (5 bases). CDR3 residues: CASSGDLLGLGQNIQYF. In DNA, the CDR3 is TGTGCCAGCAGCGGAGACTTACTAGGCCTGGGCCAAAACATTCAGTACTTC.